The clone carrying this TCR beta chain was seen repeatedly, ten times or more. This sample stems from a study of T cells of healthy individuals. A single record per CDR3 protein comes from TCRdb applying MiXCR to the 5' RACE reads. This table has around 79,000 distinct CDR3 sequences, about 5% appearing once. The origin of this receptor is a female donor in good health.

CDR3 sequence reads: CSVVRGLAGETQYF. The DNA for the CDR3 is TGCAGCGTTGTTAGGGGACTAGCGGGGGAGACCCAGTACTTC. The chain joins TRBV29-1 to TRBJ2-5; the match to TRBD2 covers 13 bases. CDR1 SQVTM and CDR2 ANQGSEA come from the germline V gene. The CDR3 extends over 14 amino acids. The trim removed 4 bases at V and 5 bases at J, leaving 4 bases unmatched. Full variable domain (remainder filled in from reference TRBV29-1 and TRBJ2-5): SAVISQKPSRDICQRGTSLTIQCQVDSQVTMMFWYRQQPGQSLTLIATANQGSEATYESGFVIDKFPISRPNLTFSTLTVSNMSPEDSSIYLCSVVRGLAGETQYFGPGTRLLVL.